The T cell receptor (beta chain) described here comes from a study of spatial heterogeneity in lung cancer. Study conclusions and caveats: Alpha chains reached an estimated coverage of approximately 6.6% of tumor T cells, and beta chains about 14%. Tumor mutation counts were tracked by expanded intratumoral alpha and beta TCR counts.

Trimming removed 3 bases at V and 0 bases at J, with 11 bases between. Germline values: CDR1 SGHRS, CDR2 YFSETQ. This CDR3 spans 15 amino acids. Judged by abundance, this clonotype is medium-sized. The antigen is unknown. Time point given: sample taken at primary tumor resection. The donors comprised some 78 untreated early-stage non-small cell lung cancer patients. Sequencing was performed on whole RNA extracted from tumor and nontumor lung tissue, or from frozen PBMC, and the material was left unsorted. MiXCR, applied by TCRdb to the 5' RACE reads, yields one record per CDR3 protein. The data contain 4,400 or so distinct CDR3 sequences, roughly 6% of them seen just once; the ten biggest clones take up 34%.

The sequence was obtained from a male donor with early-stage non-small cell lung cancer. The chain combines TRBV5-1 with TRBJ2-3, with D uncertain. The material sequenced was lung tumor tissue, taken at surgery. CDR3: CASSSPRISTDTQYF. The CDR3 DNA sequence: TGCGCCAGCAGCTCACCCCGCATTAGCACAGATACGCAGTATTTT.